This T cell receptor beta chain was found in a study of T cell responses to AZD1222 COVID-19 vaccine. Measured with immunoSEQ multiplex PCR; TCRdb has only the in-frame clones, and not every one. The sample contains approximately 79,000 clones, over 70% of which appear only once. Trimming removed 7 bases from V and 5 bases from J, with 18 bases in between. Germline V gives CDR1 SGHRS, CDR2 YFSETQ. The CDR3 is 14 residues long. V is TRBV5-1 and J is TRBJ1-1; tentative D call: TRBD1 (5 bases). The sample here was peripheral blood, taken on day 0 of AZD1222 vaccination. The receptor was isolated from an adult in good health. The CDR3: CASGKDTRATEAFF. DNA of the CDR3: TGCGCCAGCGGCAAGGACACCCGGGCGACTGAAGCTTTCTTT. The full variable domain, rest sourced from reference TRBV5-1 and TRBJ1-1, is KAGVTQTPRYLIKTRGQQVTLSCSPISGHRSVSWYQQTPGQGLQFLFEYFSETQRNKGNFPGRFSGRQFSNSRSEMNVSTLELGDSALYLCASGKDTRATEAFFGQGTRLTVV.